This T cell receptor (beta chain) was recovered during a study of blood T cell repertoires in COVID-19. About the research overall: T cells, B-cell-depleted T cells, or PBMCs supplied cDNA or gDNA.

The authors' processing: Reference gene primer amplification gave nucleated cell count estimates. Produced via immunoSEQ multiplex PCR; TCRdb's table is partial and in-frame only. Clonal size and the V and J genes are those of that table, whereas D and trimming came from the DNA. The table lists 70,000 to 80,000 clones, 80% to 90% of them singletons. The CDR3 has 17 residues. The junction had 8 bases not matched to a gene; V was cut back by 4 bases and J by 0 bases. Germline CDR1 and CDR2: LGHDT and YNNKEL (reference sequence). V and J are TRBV3-1 (or the pseudogene TRBV3-2) and TRBJ1-3, with 8 bases identical to TRBD1. This sequence was found in a woman aged 45-65 years with acute or convalescent COVID-19. Sequencing used peripheral blood. This CDR3 reads CASSPGQGELSGNTIYF. The DNA for the CDR3 is TGTGCCAGCAGCCCCGGACAGGGTGAACTCTCTGGAAACACCATATATTTT.